One and the same sample provided the 8 T cell receptor beta chains below, sequenced in a study of T cell repertoires in cytomegalovirus infection. TCRdb fed the reads into MiXCR, producing one record per CDR3 protein. The sample shows 700,000 to 900,000 distinct CDR3 sequences, almost 30% of them seen only once. Antigens of these TCRs are unknown. The source was cultured CD8+ T cells from PBMCs, collected from culture after CMV antigen stimulation. These receptors came from a human donor in good health (CMV status not recorded). Some clones in this sample may be carry-over from other donors' samples.

The CDR3 here is CASSLNLQPNYGYTF. Here the CDR3 DNA reads TGTGCCAGCAGCTTAAACTTACAGCCTAACTATGGCTACACCTTC. V gene TRBV7-8 combines with J gene TRBJ1-2; D unclear. CDR3 size: 15 residues. Germline CDR1 and CDR2: SGHVS and FQNEAQ. The V gene lost 2 bases and the J gene lost 0 bases, with 10 bases spanning the gap.

The chain carries TRBV6-6 and TRBJ2-2, with D possibly matching TRBD2 (5 bases). With 0 bases removed from V and 9 bases from J, the gap between germline ends came to 17 bases. CDR3 length: 16 residues. Germline values: CDR1 MNHNY, CDR2 SVGAGI (reference sequence). The DNA of the CDR3 is TGTGCCAGCAGTTACTCGATCGGGGATGGAGGCCGGGAGCTGTTTTTT. Translating gives CASSYSIGDGGRELFF.

The chain links TRBV5-6 to TRBJ1-1; no clear D gene. V lost 7 bases to trimming and J lost 0 bases, with 13 bases between them. The germline gives CDR1 SGHDT, CDR2 YYEEEE. CDR3 length equals 14 residues. The CDR3: CASANTDMNTEAFF. In DNA form, the CDR3 reads TGTGCCAGCGCCAACACCGACATGAACACTGAAGCTTTCTTT.

This sequence joins TRBV27 and TRBJ2-7, with 7 bases matching TRBD1. The V gene's germline CDR1 is MNHEY and CDR2 SMNVEV (reference sequence). The length of the CDR3 is 16 residues. The V segment lost 6 bases and the J segment 3 bases; nucleotides outside the gene matches: 14. CDR3 sequence reads: CASSLTGTDPLYEQYV. In DNA form, the CDR3 reads TGTGCCAGCAGCCTGACCGGGACAGACCCCCTCTACGAGCAGTACGTC.

This clonotype was counted a few times. The chain carries TRBV29-1 and TRBJ1-5; 7 bases fit TRBD1. V lost 4 bases and J lost 2; bases outside the gene matches: 5. The germline V gene encodes CDR1 SQVTM and CDR2 ANQGSEA. The CDR3 sequence is 14 residues long. The CDR3 here is CSVGSQGGNQPQHF. The CDR3 DNA reads TGCAGCGTTGGAAGTCAGGGGGGCAATCAGCCCCAGCATTTT.

This clonotype was seen a handful of times. At one end the junction does not follow the germline gene, possibly because of a read error. The chain has TRBV2 and TRBJ1-2, with no clear D. Germline assignment: CDR1 SNHLY and CDR2 FYNNEI. The CDR3 is 14 amino acids. CDR3: CASSGLEFHYGYTF. The CDR3 DNA sequence: TGTGCCAGCAGTGGTCTCGAGTTTCACTACGGCTACACCTTC.

The rearrangement joins TRBV27 to TRBJ1-5; no reliable D call. CDR3 length: 12 amino acids. Germline CDR1 and CDR2: MNHEY and SMNVEV (reference sequence). V dropped 5 bases and J dropped 4 bases, with 6 bases sitting between them. The CDR3 nucleotides are TGTGCCAGCAGTATCAAGAATCAGCCCCAGCATTTT. Amino acids: CASSIKNQPQHF.

This clonotype was detected many times. This chain joins TRBV7-2 and TRBJ2-7; 11 bases map to TRBD2. With V trimmed by 3 bases and J by 4 bases, 5 bases remained unmatched. The V gene's germline CDR1 is SGHTA and CDR2 FQGNSA. The CDR3 contains 15 residues. CDR3 sequence: CASSLLAGGSYEQYF. CDR3 in DNA: TGTGCCAGCAGCTTGCTAGCGGGGGGCTCTTACGAGCAGTACTTC. Full variable domain (missing parts from reference TRBV7-2 and TRBJ2-7): GAGVSQSPSNKVTEKGKDVELRCDPISGHTALYWYRQSLGQGLEFLIYFQGNSAPDKSGLPSDRFSAERTGGSVSTLTIQRTQQEDSAVYLCASSLLAGGSYEQYFGPGTRLTVT.